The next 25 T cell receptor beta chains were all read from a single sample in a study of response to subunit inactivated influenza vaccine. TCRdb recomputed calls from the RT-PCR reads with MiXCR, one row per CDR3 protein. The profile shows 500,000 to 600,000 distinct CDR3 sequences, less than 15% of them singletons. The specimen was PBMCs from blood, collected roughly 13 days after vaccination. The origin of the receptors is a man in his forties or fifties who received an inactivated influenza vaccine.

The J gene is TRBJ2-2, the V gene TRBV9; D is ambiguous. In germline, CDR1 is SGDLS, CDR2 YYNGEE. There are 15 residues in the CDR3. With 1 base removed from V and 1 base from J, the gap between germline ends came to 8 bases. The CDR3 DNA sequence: TGTGCCAGCAGCGTAAGGGCAGTGAACACCGGGGAGCTGTTTTTT. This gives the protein CASSVRAVNTGELFF.

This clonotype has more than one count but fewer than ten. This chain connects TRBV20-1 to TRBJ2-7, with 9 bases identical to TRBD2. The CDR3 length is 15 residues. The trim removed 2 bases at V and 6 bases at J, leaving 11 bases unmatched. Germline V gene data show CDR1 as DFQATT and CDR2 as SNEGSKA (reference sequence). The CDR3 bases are TGCAGTGCTAGACCGATGGCGGGAGGGACTCCCGAGCAGTACTTC. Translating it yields CSARPMAGGTPEQYF.

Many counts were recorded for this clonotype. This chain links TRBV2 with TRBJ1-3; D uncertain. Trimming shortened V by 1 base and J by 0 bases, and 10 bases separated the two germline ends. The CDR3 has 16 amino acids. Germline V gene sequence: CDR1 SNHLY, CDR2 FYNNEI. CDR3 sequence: CASSEGQATSGNTIYF. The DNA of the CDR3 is TGTGCCAGCAGTGAAGGTCAGGCTACCTCTGGAAACACCATATATTTT. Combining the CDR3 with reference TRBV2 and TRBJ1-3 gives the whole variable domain EPEVTQTPSHQVTQMGQEVILRCVPISNHLYFYWYRQILGQKVEFLVSFYNNEISEKSEIFDDQFSVERPDGSNFTLKIRSTKLEDSAMYFCASSEGQATSGNTIYFGEGSWLTVV.

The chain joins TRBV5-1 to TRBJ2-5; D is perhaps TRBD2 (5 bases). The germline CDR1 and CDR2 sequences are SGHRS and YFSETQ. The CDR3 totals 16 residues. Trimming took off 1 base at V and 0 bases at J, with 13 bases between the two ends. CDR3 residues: CASSLRISGNQETQYF. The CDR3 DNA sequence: TGCGCCAGCAGCTTGCGAATAAGCGGAAACCAAGAGACCCAGTACTTC.

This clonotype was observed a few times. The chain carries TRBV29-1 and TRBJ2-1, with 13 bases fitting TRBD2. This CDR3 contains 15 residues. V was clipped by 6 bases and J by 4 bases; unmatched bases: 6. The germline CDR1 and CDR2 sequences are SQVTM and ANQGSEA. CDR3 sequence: CSVTGLAGLYNEQFF. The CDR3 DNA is TGCAGCGTAACGGGACTAGCGGGATTATACAATGAGCAGTTCTTC.

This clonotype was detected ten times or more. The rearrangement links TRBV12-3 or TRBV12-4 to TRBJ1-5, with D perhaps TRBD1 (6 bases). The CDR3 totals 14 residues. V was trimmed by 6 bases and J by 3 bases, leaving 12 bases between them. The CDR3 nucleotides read TGTGCCAGCAGCCCCGGACAGTTCAATCAGCCCCAGCATTTT. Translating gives CASSPGQFNQPQHF.

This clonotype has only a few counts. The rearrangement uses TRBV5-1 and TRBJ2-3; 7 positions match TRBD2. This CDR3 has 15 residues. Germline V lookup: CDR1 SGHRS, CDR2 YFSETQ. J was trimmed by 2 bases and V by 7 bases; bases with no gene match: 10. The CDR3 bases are TGCGCCAGCCTGAGCAGCGGGGACTACACAGATACGCAGTATTTT. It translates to CASLSSGDYTDTQYF.

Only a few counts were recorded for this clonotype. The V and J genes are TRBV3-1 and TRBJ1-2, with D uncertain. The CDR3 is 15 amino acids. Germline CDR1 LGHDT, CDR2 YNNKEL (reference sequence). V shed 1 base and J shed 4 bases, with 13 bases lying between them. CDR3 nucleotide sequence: TGTGCCAGCAGCCAAGGCCCCCGTGGAACCTATGGCTACACCTTC. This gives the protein CASSQGPRGTYGYTF.

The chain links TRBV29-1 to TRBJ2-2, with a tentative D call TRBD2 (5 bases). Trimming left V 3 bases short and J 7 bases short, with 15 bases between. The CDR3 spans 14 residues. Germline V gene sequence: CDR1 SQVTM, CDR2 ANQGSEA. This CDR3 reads CSVDSGWPSGELFF. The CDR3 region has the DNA TGCAGCGTTGACTCGGGATGGCCAAGCGGGGAGCTGTTTTTT.

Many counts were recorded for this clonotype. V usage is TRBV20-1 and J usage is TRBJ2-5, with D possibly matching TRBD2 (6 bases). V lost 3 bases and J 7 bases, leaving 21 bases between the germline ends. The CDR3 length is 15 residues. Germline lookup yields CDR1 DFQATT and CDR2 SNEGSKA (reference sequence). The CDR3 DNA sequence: TGCAGTGCTAGTACCGTAGCGGCAAGCACCGGGACCCAGTACTTC. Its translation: CSASTVAASTGTQYF.

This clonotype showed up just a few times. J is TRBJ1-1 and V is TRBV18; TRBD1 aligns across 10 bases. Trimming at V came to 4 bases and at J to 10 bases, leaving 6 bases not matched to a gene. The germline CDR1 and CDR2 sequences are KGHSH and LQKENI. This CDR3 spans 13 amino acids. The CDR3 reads CASSLGQGVAAFF. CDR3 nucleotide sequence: TGTGCCAGCTCACTCGGACAGGGGGTAGCAGCTTTCTTT.

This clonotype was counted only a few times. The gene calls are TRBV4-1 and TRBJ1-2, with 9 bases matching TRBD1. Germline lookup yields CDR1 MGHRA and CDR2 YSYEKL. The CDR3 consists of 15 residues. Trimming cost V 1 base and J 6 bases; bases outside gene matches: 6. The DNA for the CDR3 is TGCGCCAGCAGCCAAGCGGGACAGGGATTTCATGGCTACACCTTC. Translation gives CASSQAGQGFHGYTF.

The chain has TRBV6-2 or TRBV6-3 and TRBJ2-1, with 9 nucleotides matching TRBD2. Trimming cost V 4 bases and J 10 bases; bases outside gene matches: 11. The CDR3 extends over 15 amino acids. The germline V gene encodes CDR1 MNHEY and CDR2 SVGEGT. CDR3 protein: CASSSIRGTSWEQFF. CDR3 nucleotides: TGTGCCAGCAGTTCCATCCGTGGGACTAGCTGGGAGCAGTTCTTC.

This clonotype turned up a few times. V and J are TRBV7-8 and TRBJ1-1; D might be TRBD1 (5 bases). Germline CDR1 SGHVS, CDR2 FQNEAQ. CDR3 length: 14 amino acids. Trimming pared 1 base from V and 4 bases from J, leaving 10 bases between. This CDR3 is CASSLEPGFTEAFF. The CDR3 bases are TGTGCCAGCAGCTTAGAGCCAGGGTTCACTGAAGCTTTCTTT.

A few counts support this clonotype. CDR3 residues: CASSWEGAGTDTQYF. In DNA, the CDR3 is TGTGCCAGCAGTTGGGAGGGGGCGGGCACAGATACGCAGTATTTT. This rearrangement joins TRBV7-8 to TRBJ2-3, with D perhaps given as TRBD1 or TRBD2 (7 bases each). Germline V gene data show CDR1 as SGHVS and CDR2 as FQNEAQ. The CDR3 is made up of 15 amino acids. Trimming left V 6 bases short and J 1 base short, with 14 bases between.

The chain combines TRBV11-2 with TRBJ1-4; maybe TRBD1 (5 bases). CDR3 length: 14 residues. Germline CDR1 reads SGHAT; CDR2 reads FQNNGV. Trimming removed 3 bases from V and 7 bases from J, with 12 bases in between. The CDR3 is CASSFAQGPEKLFF. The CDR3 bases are TGTGCCAGCAGCTTCGCCCAGGGACCTGAAAAACTGTTTTTT.

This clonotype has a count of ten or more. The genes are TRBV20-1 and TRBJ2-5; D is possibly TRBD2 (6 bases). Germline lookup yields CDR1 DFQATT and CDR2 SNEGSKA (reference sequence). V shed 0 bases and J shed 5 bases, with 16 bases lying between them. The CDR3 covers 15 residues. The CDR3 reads CSARDPGLRRETQYF. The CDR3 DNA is TGCAGTGCTAGAGATCCGGGACTTAGGCGGGAGACCCAGTACTTC.

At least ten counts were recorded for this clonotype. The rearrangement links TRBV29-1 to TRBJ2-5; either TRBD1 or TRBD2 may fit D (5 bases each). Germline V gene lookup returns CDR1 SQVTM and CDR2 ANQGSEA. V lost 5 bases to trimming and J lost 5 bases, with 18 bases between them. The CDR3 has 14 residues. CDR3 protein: CSVNEGRERETQYF. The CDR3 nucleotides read TGCAGCGTTAATGAGGGCAGGGAAAGGGAGACCCAGTACTTC.

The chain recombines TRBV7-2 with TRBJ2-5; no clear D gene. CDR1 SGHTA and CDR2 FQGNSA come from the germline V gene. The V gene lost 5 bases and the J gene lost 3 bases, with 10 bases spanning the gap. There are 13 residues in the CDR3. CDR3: CASSQERKETQYF. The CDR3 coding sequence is TGTGCCAGCAGCCAGGAGAGGAAAGAGACCCAGTACTTC.

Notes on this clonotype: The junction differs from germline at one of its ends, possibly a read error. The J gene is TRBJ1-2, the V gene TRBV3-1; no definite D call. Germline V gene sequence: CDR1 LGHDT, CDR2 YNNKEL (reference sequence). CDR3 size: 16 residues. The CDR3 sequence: CASSQDRRERSYGYSF. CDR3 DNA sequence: TGTGCCAGCAGCCAAGACCGACGGGAAAGGAGCTATGGCTACTCCTTC.

The CDR3: CASTPPGAGANVLTF. The CDR3 nucleotides are TGTGCCAGCACTCCACCAGGGGCTGGGGCCAACGTCCTGACTTTC. The chain has TRBV7-9 and TRBJ2-6; D might be TRBD1 (6 bases). This CDR3 spans 15 amino acids. The germline V gene encodes CDR1 SEHNR and CDR2 FQNEAQ (reference sequence). The V and J ends lost 7 bases and 2 bases respectively, with 12 bases between them.

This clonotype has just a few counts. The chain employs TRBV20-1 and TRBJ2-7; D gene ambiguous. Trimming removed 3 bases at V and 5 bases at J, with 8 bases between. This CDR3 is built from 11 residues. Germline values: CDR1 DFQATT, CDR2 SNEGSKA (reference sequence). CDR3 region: CSARYGNEQYF. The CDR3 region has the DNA TGCAGTGCTAGGTATGGGAACGAGCAGTACTTC.

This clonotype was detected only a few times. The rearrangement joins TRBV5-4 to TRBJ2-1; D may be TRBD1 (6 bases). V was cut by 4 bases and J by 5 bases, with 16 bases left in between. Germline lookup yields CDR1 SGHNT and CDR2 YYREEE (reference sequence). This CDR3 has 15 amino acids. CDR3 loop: CASSGDTARNNEQFF. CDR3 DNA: TGTGCCAGCAGCGGGGACACGGCTAGAAACAATGAGCAGTTCTTC.

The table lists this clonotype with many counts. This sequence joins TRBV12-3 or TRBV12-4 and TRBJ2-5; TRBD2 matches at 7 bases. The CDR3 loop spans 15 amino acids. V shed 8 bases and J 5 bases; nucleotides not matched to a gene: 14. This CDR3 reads CASSGSGTMMETQYF. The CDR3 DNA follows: TGTGCCAGCTCAGGATCTGGGACTATGATGGAGACCCAGTACTTC.

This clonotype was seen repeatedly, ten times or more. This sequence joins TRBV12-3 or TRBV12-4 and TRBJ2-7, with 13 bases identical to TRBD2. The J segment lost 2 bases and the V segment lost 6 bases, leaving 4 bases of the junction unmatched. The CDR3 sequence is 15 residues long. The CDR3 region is CASRPGTSGTYEQYF. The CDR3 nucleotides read TGTGCCAGCAGACCCGGGACTAGCGGGACCTACGAGCAGTACTTC.